The present T cell receptor beta chain was sequenced within a study of cytomegalovirus exposure and HLA in healthy donors. Study findings and constraints: Sequencing probably produced one cluster of sequence variants that were highly shared. With DRB1 most and HLA-C fewest, TCR association rates differed between HLA loci in a later analysis.

The PCR was carried out with 60 Vbeta primers and 13 Jbeta primers. Generated by immunoSEQ multiplex PCR, the TCRdb table keeps only in-frame clones and is missing some. The table lists around 140,000 clones. A word on this clone: Its target is unknown.

V trimming: 3 bases; J trimming: 4 bases; junction bases outside the gene matches: 7. Per the germline V gene, CDR1 is SGHRS and CDR2 is YFSETQ. This CDR3 region has 15 residues. Sequenced sample: PBMCs. The source of this sequence is a male donor in good health and CMV-seronegative. The chain combines TRBV5-1 with TRBJ1-3; 7 bases are shared with TRBD1. CDR3 DNA sequence: TGCGCCAGCAGCTCTGACAGGGCGGGAGGAAACACCATATATTTT. Translating it yields CASSSDRAGGNTIYF.